This T cell receptor (beta chain) was documented in a study of a mutant IDH1 vaccine in newly diagnosed glioma. CDR1 and CDR2 from the germline V gene are MNHEY and SVGAGI. The CDR3 is 14 residues long. Trimming cost V 10 bases and J 0 bases; bases outside gene matches: 8. A word on this clone: Antigen unknown.

Repertoires were generated with immunoSEQ multiplex PCR, while TCRdb's copy carries only in-frame clones and drops some. The sample has roughly 86,000 clones, under 90% seen once. Overall study findings and caveats: Among top peripheral T cell clonotypes, changes seemed unrelated to pseudoprogression.

The time point was: week 47, end of study. The content of each vaccine dose was 300 ug of mutant IDH1 20-mer peptide, and topical imiquimod accompanied it. The source is a woman aged 45-59 years with glioma. This chain uses TRBV6-5 with TRBJ1-1, with 7 bases lining up with TRBD1. The material sequenced was PBMCs, taken from a glioma patient whose treatment included an IDH1 peptide vaccine. CDR3 protein: CATRDSPMNTEAFF. The CDR3 DNA sequence: TGTGCCACCCGGGACAGTCCGATGAACACTGAAGCTTTCTTT.